The 9 T cell receptor beta chains below were found in one sample sequenced in a study of CD4 T cells in relation to SARS-CoV-2 and coronaviruses. CD4+ T cells from unexposed donors were obtained before the COVID-19 pandemic (2011-2018). This table comes from immunoSEQ multiplex PCR, and its TCRdb copy is limited to in-frame clones, with some not included. This table has tens of thousands of clones, 85% to 95% appearing once. Sequencing was performed on naive CD4+ T cells from PBMCs. Subset meaning: naive CD4+ T cells isolated by negative enrichment. These receptor sequences come from a human donor in good health.

The chain uses TRBV24-1 and TRBJ1-5; D is undetermined. Trimming removed 11 bases at V and 4 bases at J, with 14 bases between. The length of the CDR3 is 13 residues. Germline CDR1 reads KGHDR; CDR2 reads SFDVKD. CDR3 residues: CANGNAPNQPQHF. The CDR3 nucleotides read TGTGCCAACGGGAATGCCCCTAATCAGCCCCAGCATTTT.

The chain has TRBV2 and TRBJ2-3, with D unclear. Germline assignment: CDR1 SNHLY and CDR2 FYNNEI. V dropped 7 bases and J dropped 0 bases, with 11 bases sitting between them. CDR3 size: 14 residues. CDR3 in DNA: TGTGCCAGCACTATTGTTCGCAGCACAGATACGCAGTATTTT. It encodes CASTIVRSTDTQYF.

This rearrangement joins TRBV7-3 to TRBJ1-6; weak D call: TRBD1 (6 bases). The CDR3 extends over 15 amino acids. Trimming removed 2 bases from V and 6 bases from J, with 11 bases in between. Germline values: CDR1 SGHTA, CDR2 FQGTGA. CDR3 bases: TGTGCCAGCAGCTTACAACAGGGAGGTAATTCACCCCTCCACTTT. Protein sequence: CASSLQQGGNSPLHF. Together with reference TRBV7-3 and TRBJ1-6, the CDR3 gives the full variable domain: GAGVSQTPSNKVTEKGKYVELRCDPISGHTALYWYRQSLGQGPEFLIYFQGTGAADDSGLPNDRFFAVRPEGSVSTLKIQRTERGDSAVYLCASSLQQGGNSPLHFGNGTRLTVT.

This clone was counted between two and nine times. The V and J genes are TRBV5-1 and TRBJ1-3; 8 bases align to TRBD1. CDR1 is SGHRS, CDR2 YFSETQ, per germline. V shed 0 bases, J shed 4 bases, and the junction held 3 bases outside the gene matches. CDR3 size: 15 residues. The CDR3 here is CASSLDRGTGNTIYF. DNA for the CDR3: TGCGCCAGCAGCTTGGACAGGGGGACCGGAAACACCATATATTTT.

The V gene is TRBV24-1, the J gene TRBJ2-3, with unresolved D. The CDR3 consists of 13 residues. Trimming pared 7 bases from V and 3 bases from J, leaving 10 bases between. Looked up from germline, CDR1 is KGHDR and CDR2 is SFDVKD. The CDR3 bases are TGTGCCACCAGGAACAGTGGAACAGATACGCAGTATTTT. Protein sequence: CATRNSGTDTQYF.

This chain uses TRBV7-2 with TRBJ1-4, with TRBD1 as a possible D gene (5 bases). This CDR3 is built from 15 residues. V was cut by 1 base and J by 4 bases, with 10 bases left in between. Germline lookup yields CDR1 SGHTA and CDR2 FQGNSA. The CDR3 loop is CASSLDDRHNEKLFF. The DNA for the CDR3 is TGTGCCAGCAGCTTAGACGACAGACATAATGAAAAACTGTTTTTT.

The chain is built from TRBV15 and TRBJ1-4; a possible D gene is TRBD1 (6 bases). Trimming removed 0 bases at V and 5 bases at J, with 10 bases between. The germline gives CDR1 LNHNV, CDR2 YYDKDF (reference sequence). The CDR3 runs 15 residues. For the CDR3, the DNA is TGTGCCACCAGCAGAGAGGGACAAGGCAATGAAAAACTGTTTTTT. This gives the protein CATSREGQGNEKLFF.

V gene TRBV7-2 combines with J gene TRBJ2-4, with 16 bases fitting TRBD2. V shed 4 bases, J shed 3 bases, and the junction held 9 bases outside the gene matches. The length of the CDR3 is 19 residues. CDR1 is SGHTA and CDR2 is FQGNSA in the germline V gene. The CDR3 is CASSSPGLAGGRDKNIQYF. The CDR3 coding sequence is TGTGCCAGCAGCTCCCCGGGACTAGCGGGGGGGCGGGACAAAAACATTCAGTACTTC.

V and J are TRBV24-1 and TRBJ2-5; TRBD1 is a possible D gene (5 bases). The V gene's germline CDR1 is KGHDR and CDR2 SFDVKD. This CDR3 has 15 amino acids. V was clipped by 4 bases and J by 5 bases, with 16 bases between them. CDR3 nucleotides: TGTGCCACCAGTGACCCCAGGGTATTACCGGAGACCCAGTACTTC. Translated: CATSDPRVLPETQYF.